This T cell receptor beta chain stems from a study of technical replicates of blood from a few donors. Sequencing was performed with immunoSEQ multiplex PCR; in TCRdb, only in-frame clones are kept and a portion is missing. The sample shows 75,000 to 100,000 clones, about 95% of them seen only once. Trimming removed 2 bases at V and 0 bases at J, with 16 bases between. In germline, CDR1 is KGHSH, CDR2 LQKENI. The CDR3 covers 17 residues. The V and J genes are TRBV18 and TRBJ1-1; D unresolved. The sequence came from a human donor in good health. The sequencing sample was made of T cells isolated from PBMCs. CDR3 nucleotide sequence: TGTGCCAGCTCACCAAGCCCCCTCGACGGGTTGAACACTGAAGCTTTCTTT. Encoded protein: CASSPSPLDGLNTEAFF. Looking up the rest from reference TRBV18 and TRBJ1-1 gives the full variable domain: NAGVMQNPRHLVRRRGQEARLRCSPMKGHSHVYWYRQLPEEGLKFMVYLQKENIIDESGMPKERFSAEFPKEGPSILRIQQVVRGDSAAYFCASSPSPLDGLNTEAFFGQGTRLTVV.